This T cell receptor (beta chain) appears in the sequencing data of a study of blood T cell repertoires in COVID-19. In the study overall: Collection of acute and convalescent COVID-19 samples took place in the United States, Italy and Spain. In each case, the material was cDNA or gDNA derived from T cells, B-cell-depleted T cells, or PBMCs.

Measured with immunoSEQ multiplex PCR; TCRdb has only the in-frame clones, and not every one. The repertoire holds approximately 120,000 clones, with about 85% as singletons. The CDR3 is made up of 15 amino acids. V dropped 0 bases and J dropped 5 bases, with 15 bases sitting between them. From germline, CDR1 is SGHRS and CDR2 YFSETQ. This TCR was recovered from a human donor in a cohort sampled during active COVID-19. The genes are TRBV5-1 and TRBJ2-7; maybe TRBD2 (6 bases). Source material: peripheral blood. CDR3 nucleotide sequence: TGCGCCAGCAGCTTGGGTGGACTACCCTCAGACGAGCAGTACGTC. The encoded protein is CASSLGGLPSDEQYV.